A single sample is the source of the 9 T cell receptor beta chains below, sequenced in a study of OX40 agonist ivuxolimab in advanced cancers. Data came from immunoSEQ multiplex PCR; TCRdb stores just in-frame clones and leaves some out. This table holds 20,000 to 25,000 clones, approximately 81% found once. Material: CD4+ or CD8+ T cells sorted from blood, obtained in a trial of the OX40 agonist ivuxolimab. The receptors come from an adult with an advanced solid tumor such as melanoma, head and neck, liver or kidney cancer.

The V and J genes are TRBV15 and TRBJ2-1, with TRBD2 matching over 10 bases. Germline V gives CDR1 LNHNV, CDR2 YYDKDF (reference sequence). V lost 2 bases, J lost 5 bases, and 3 bases stayed unmatched. The length of the CDR3 is 15 residues. CDR3 sequence: CATSRRLAGDNEQFF. The CDR3 bases are TGTGCCACCAGCAGAAGACTAGCGGGCGACAATGAGCAGTTCTTC.

There are a few counts of this clone. The CDR3 bases are TGCAGCGCCGATGAGGACCGGGACAGAGACTATAGCAATCAGCCCCAGCATTTT. Translated: CSADEDRDRDYSNQPQHF. The J gene is TRBJ1-5, the V gene TRBV29-1; 7 bases align to TRBD1. CDR3 size: 18 residues. After removal of 7 bases from V and 0 bases from J, the junction contained 18 bases not matched to a gene. The V gene's germline CDR1 is SQVTM and CDR2 ANQGSEA.

The count of this clone is one. The CDR3 bases are TGTGCCAGCAGTTGGGTTCGCGGGGGGACAGGGCAAGAGACCCAGTACTTC. Translation gives CASSWVRGGTGQETQYF. The genes are TRBV27 and TRBJ2-5, with TRBD1 as a possible D gene (9 bases). Trimming shortened V by 4 bases and J by 2 bases, and 20 bases separated the two germline ends. Germline V gene sequence: CDR1 MNHEY, CDR2 SMNVEV (reference sequence). This CDR3 contains 17 residues.

This chain uses TRBV19 with TRBJ1-3; TRBD1 agrees at 7 bases. Germline CDR1 reads LNHDA; CDR2 reads SQIVND (reference sequence). This CDR3 is 16 amino acids long. With V trimmed by 2 bases and J by 2 bases, 6 bases remained unmatched. The CDR3 coding sequence is TGTGCCAGTAGTATAACCCTCGGACAGGCTGGAAACACCATATATTTT. Protein: CASSITLGQAGNTIYF.

This clone showed up just once. The rearrangement joins TRBV5-1 to TRBJ2-3; a weak D match, TRBD2 (5 bases). The CDR3 covers 16 residues. Trimming stripped 4 bases from V and 5 bases from J, with 20 bases between. Germline V CDR1 and CDR2: SGHRS, YFSETQ. This CDR3 is CASSIQTTPAIDTQYF. DNA for the CDR3: TGCGCCAGCAGCATACAGACTACCCCGGCCATAGATACGCAGTATTTT. The full variable domain, in which reference TRBV5-1 and TRBJ2-3 provide the parts outside the CDR3, is KAGVTQTPRYLIKTRGQQVTLSCSPISGHRSVSWYQQTPGQGLQFLFEYFSETQRNKGNFPGRFSGRQFSNSRSEMNVSTLELGDSALYLCASSIQTTPAIDTQYFGPGTRLTVL.

This rearrangement joins TRBV5-6 to TRBJ2-7; 12 nucleotides align to TRBD2. The CDR3 is 15 amino acids. CDR1 is SGHDT and CDR2 is YYEEEE in the germline V gene. Trimming at V came to 4 bases and at J to 1 base, leaving 3 bases not matched to a gene. The CDR3 is CASSPTSGGSYEQYF. The DNA for the CDR3 is TGTGCCAGCAGCCCCACTAGCGGGGGGTCCTACGAGCAGTACTTC.

The chain has TRBV6-5 and TRBJ2-5; D gene uncertain. V shed 2 bases and J shed 3 bases, with 7 bases lying between them. Germline values: CDR1 MNHEY, CDR2 SVGAGI. The CDR3 extends over 13 amino acids. The CDR3 is CASSYIPEETQYF. In nucleotides, the CDR3 is TGTGCCAGCAGTTACATACCAGAAGAGACCCAGTACTTC.

The V call is TRBV7-8, the J call TRBJ1-3; D call uncertain. Trimming pared 5 bases from V and 4 bases from J, leaving 12 bases between. This CDR3 comprises 14 residues. From germline, CDR1 is SGHVS and CDR2 FQNEAQ. CDR3 sequence reads: CASSPSPSGNTIYF. In DNA, the CDR3 is TGTGCCAGCAGCCCGTCCCCGTCAGGAAACACCATATATTTT. The full variable domain, completed using reference TRBV7-8 and TRBJ1-3, is GAGVSQSPRYKVAKRGQDVALRCDPISGHVSLFWYQQALGQGPEFLTYFQNEAQLDKSGLPSDRFFAERPEGSVSTLKIQRTQQEDSAVYLCASSPSPSGNTIYFGEGSWLTVV.

This clone was seen only once. The chain combines TRBV27 with TRBJ2-3; the D call may be TRBD1 or TRBD2 (5 bases each). The CDR3 is made up of 15 amino acids. V gave up 2 bases and J gave up 2 bases, with 11 bases separating them. Germline CDR1 is MNHEY and CDR2 is SMNVEV (reference sequence). CDR3 DNA: TGTGCCAGCAGTTTACGGGACGGACACACAGATACGCAGTATTTT. Its protein is CASSLRDGHTDTQYF.